The present T cell receptor (beta chain) was sequenced within a study of T cell repertoires in ileal Crohn's disease. Study-level background: Postoperative therapy was given to about half: 11 thiopurines, 18 anti-TNF agents.

With 5 bases clipped from V and 3 bases from J, the junction kept 7 bases outside the gene matches. CDR3 length: 16 amino acids. The germline CDR1 and CDR2 sequences are LGHNA and YNFKEQ. Method: immunoSEQ multiplex PCR; TCRdb's copy keeps in-frame clones and lacks some. The data show 6,700 or so clones, with about four fifths seen just once and over 15% held by the top ten. The sequenced sample was ileal tissue. This sequence was found in an adult with Crohn's disease. J is TRBJ2-7 and V is TRBV4-2; 13 bases agree with TRBD2. The CDR3 reads CASSAWTSGSSYEQYF. DNA for the CDR3: TGTGCCAGCAGCGCCTGGACTAGCGGGAGTAGCTACGAGCAGTACTTC.